This entry describes one TCR beta chain. Its antigen is not known. The data derive from a study of early T cells in non-severe SARS-CoV-2 infection. Study-wide points: VDJdb matching favored anti-spike CD8 responses, missing private and CD4 specificities.

As part of library construction, unique molecular identifiers were attached to individual cDNA molecules. TCRdb re-derived calls from the 5' RACE reads in MiXCR, one entry per CDR3 protein. Counted here are nearly 45,000 distinct CDR3 sequences, 11% occurring once; the ten biggest clones make up 9.5% to 10%. CDR1 and CDR2 (germline): GTSNPN, SVGIG (reference sequence). The germline V and J ends were trimmed by 2 bases and 5 bases, with 12 bases remaining between them. CDR3 size: 13 residues. The chain couples TRBV30 to TRBJ2-5, with D possibly TRBD2 on 6 matching bases. The sequence was collected from an adult who was a healthcare worker with PCR-confirmed SARS-CoV-2 infection or an uninfected control (not recorded which). The sample was whole blood. The CDR3 region is CAWSRRVRETQYF. CDR3 bases: TGTGCCTGGAGTAGGAGGGTGCGGGAGACCCAGTACTTC.